This is a list of T cell receptor beta chains from one sample in a study of cytomegalovirus exposure and HLA in healthy donors. TCRdb keeps only in-frame clones here, not all; method: immunoSEQ multiplex PCR. This sample has 150,000 to 200,000 clones, with over 65% found just once. The sample was PBMCs. Source of these receptors: a man younger than 30 in good health and CMV-seropositive. CDR3s leave out the opening cysteine and the closing phenylalanine or tryptophan.

j_gene: TRBJ2-7
v_gene: TRBV27
CDR3aa: ASIGWGAGGYEQY

j_gene: TRBJ2-5
v_gene: TRBV30
CDR3aa: AWSTGDRETQY

j_gene: TRBJ2-1
v_gene: TRBV6-5
CDR3aa: ASSYSSPGEQF

j_gene: TRBJ2-2
v_gene: TRBV27
CDR3aa: ASSKTTGGTGGRVTGELF

j_gene: TRBJ2-1
v_gene: TRBV7-8
CDR3aa: ASSRRLAGNGRDEQF

j_gene: TRBJ2-1
v_gene: TRBV19
CDR3aa: ASRNAGPGNEQF

j_gene: TRBJ2-6
v_gene: TRBV25-1
CDR3aa: ASSGLSLPGANVLT

j_gene: TRBJ2-7
v_gene: TRBV5-1
CDR3aa: ASSLAGEGWQY

j_gene: TRBJ2-7
v_gene: TRBV5-4
CDR3aa: ASSLGPGDEQY

j_gene: TRBJ2-7
v_gene: TRBV4-3
CDR3aa: ASSQDGLAGEVYEQY

j_gene: TRBJ1-3
v_gene: TRBV30
CDR3aa: AWNPDRAPVNTIY

j_gene: TRBJ1-1
v_gene: TRBV5-1
CDR3aa: ASSPLQGNTEAF

j_gene: TRBJ2-7
v_gene: TRBV29-1
CDR3aa: SVDAGQGYEQY

j_gene: TRBJ2-2
v_gene: TRBV7-2
CDR3aa: ASSLANSLAGKTGELF

j_gene: TRBJ1-2
v_gene: TRBV6-5
CDR3aa: ASSYSRGGGEGYT

j_gene: TRBJ1-4
v_gene: TRBV13
CDR3aa: ASSTRQGATNEKLF

j_gene: TRBJ2-7
v_gene: TRBV6-1
CDR3aa: ASSVRWATYEQY

j_gene: TRBJ2-1
v_gene: TRBV2
CDR3aa: ASSEVTSGANEQF

j_gene: TRBJ2-1
v_gene: TRBV20-1
CDR3aa: SAHSVNEQF

j_gene: TRBJ2-2
v_gene: TRBV15
CDR3aa: ATSMGIERGELF

j_gene: TRBJ1-1
v_gene: TRBV5-1
CDR3aa: ASSLVPGNEAF

j_gene: TRBJ2-2
v_gene: TRBV13
CDR3aa: ASSLDRGQVKNTGELF

j_gene: TRBJ2-1
v_gene: TRBV9
CDR3aa: ASSVGTYRSNNEQF

j_gene: TRBJ2-3
v_gene: TRBV14
CDR3aa: ASSQESQGLQTDTQY

j_gene: TRBJ2-1
v_gene: TRBV6-1
CDR3aa: ASSDRADYNEQF

j_gene: TRBJ1-5
v_gene: TRBV6-5
CDR3aa: ASSYRGFGQPQH

j_gene: TRBJ2-4
v_gene: TRBV6-1
CDR3aa: ASSEAGVLSNIQY

j_gene: TRBJ1-1
v_gene: TRBV7-3
CDR3aa: ASSFSVNTEAF

j_gene: TRBJ2-2
v_gene: TRBV7-2
CDR3aa: ASPIRGQGNTGELF

j_gene: TRBJ2-1
v_gene: TRBV9
CDR3aa: ASSVGGSLSSYNEQF

j_gene: TRBJ2-1
v_gene: TRBV7-3
CDR3aa: ASSHGSSYNEQF

j_gene: TRBJ2-3
v_gene: TRBV28
CDR3aa: ASSLGSSVADTQY